The clone carrying this T cell receptor (beta chain) has a handful of counts. A universal primer binding site was introduced by template switching. The final cDNA contained unique molecular identifiers. Using its own MiXCR run on the 5' RACE reads, TCRdb lists one record per CDR3 protein. The sample contains approximately 600,000 distinct CDR3 sequences, 9.5% to 10% of which appear only once. This record comes from a study of identical twins. The CDR3 covers 15 residues. The germline CDR1 and CDR2 sequences are LGHDT and YNNKEL (reference sequence). The germline V and J ends were trimmed by 8 bases and 2 bases, with 16 bases remaining between them. This sample also appeared in a second study, on yellow fever vaccine responses in identical twins.

This sequence joins TRBV3-1 and TRBJ1-3, with D uncertain. Material: PBMCs. The source is a woman younger than 30 in good health. The CDR3 bases are TGTGCCAGCTCCCAAGATCGAGGGACTGGAAACACCATATATTTT. Translation gives CASSQDRGTGNTIYF.